This T cell receptor (beta chain) was observed in a study of cytomegalovirus exposure and HLA in healthy donors. Study-wide background: From HLA-typed donors, an early data release held 70 million to 95 million unique TCRs.

Looked up from germline, CDR1 is MNHEY and CDR2 is SVGAGI. Trimming took off 0 bases at V and 1 base at J, with 8 bases between the two ends. The CDR3 has 15 amino acids. The PCR employed 60 Vbeta primers together with 13 Jbeta primers. Some clones are missing from TCRdb's copy, which holds only in-frame ones; the method was immunoSEQ multiplex PCR. The table includes about 88,000 clones, just under 90% detected once. About this clone itself: Antigen specificity is unknown. The sample holds other DNA sequences that translate to the same CDR3.

Study-level points and caveats: Altogether, about 160 TCR beta chains were recorded as cytomegalovirus-associated. CMV serostatus was the only recorded immune exposure for donors.

What was sequenced was PBMCs. V and J are TRBV6-5 and TRBJ2-3, with D unclear. The sequence came from a man aged 18 to 29 in good health and CMV-seronegative. The CDR3 is CASSYSGAGTDTQYF. CDR3 bases: TGTGCCAGCAGTTACTCGGGTGCGGGCACAGATACGCAGTATTTT.